This TCR beta chain was observed in a study of blood T cells in healthy people across ages (dated by TCRdb to 2014 to 2015). At the level of the whole study: In model experiments, template switching captured roughly one uniquely barcoded TCR beta cDNA molecule for every two T cells. For two donors (one aged 18 to 30 and one aged 80 or older), the study analyzed two additional independent replicas of 1 million unique cDNA reads from the same blood draw. Age-related changes in TCR beta repertoire diversity were measured in the study by deep sequencing normalized with unique cDNA molecular identifiers. To avoid experimental bias, donors of different ages were randomly spread across the sequencing lanes. Donors were grouped into four age groups: young (average 16 years), middle-aged (less than 40), aged (about 59) and long-lived (approximately 75).

CDR1 is given as SQVTM and CDR2 as ANQGSEA, both from the germline V gene. From cysteine to phenylalanine, the CDR3 is 11 amino acids long. Only the CDR3 DNA is retained, 33 bases long and in frame from the first base. V was cut back by 4 bases and J by 11 bases, leaving a gap of 14 bases between them. The donors were about 40 Caucasian individuals from Russia, aged roughly 6 to 100 years, who were systemically healthy. Each donor gave roughly 9.5 milliliters of peripheral blood, collected into EDTA-treated Vacutainer tubes. Ficoll-Paque density-gradient centrifugation was used to isolate PBMCs, with at least 6.5 million per sample. Trizol reagent was used to extract total RNA from PBMCs, with at least 6 micrograms per sample. The percentages of naive CD45RAhigh/CD27high T cells were determined by flow cytometry on a PBMC aliquot from every donor. The method behind the library was 5' RACE. These reads were obtained on an Illumina HiSeq 2500. A second about 6 to 11 cycle PCR used a sample-barcoded 5' primer and a J-beta primer mix. Each TCR beta cDNA molecule received a unique molecular identifier from a template-switch 5' adaptor carrying 12 random nucleotides. Each sample yielded at least 3 million CDR3-containing paired-end reads. First-strand cDNA was synthesized from all RNA with the Mint cDNA synthesis kit, primed by a TRBC-specific oligonucleotide. After uracil-DNA glycosylase treatment, a first 18-cycle PCR used universal primers M1SS and BC2_uni_R on all cDNA. The authors' analysis ran thus. For normalization, 1 million high-quality reads were randomly selected from each sample, with every read carrying a distinct molecular identifier. Reads sharing molecular identifiers were discarded rather than binned into consensus sequences. MiTCR, set to a Q25 quality threshold and the strictest error-elimination algorithm, was used for CDR3 identification, clonotype clustering and error correction. Lower-bound total TCR beta diversity was estimated with a nonparametric unseen species model using Euler transformation. TCRdb trimmed public reads at Q25 via fastp, called clones via MiXCR and kept in-frame beta chains. Rows are unified per CDR3 protein, each entry keeping the most common DNA and genes. The V and J calls were determined by TCRdb, not by the authors. The sample has 600,000 or so distinct CDR3 sequences on record, about 30% of them singletons. 15% to 19% of the sample comes from the top ten.

With regard to this clonotype: This receptor's antigen is unknown. With a much larger clone just one base away, this may be a read error.

Overall study results and their limits: Observed TCR beta diversity correlated strongly with the percentage of naive T cells measured by flow cytometry. Compared with the aged group, the long-lived group had more naive CD4+ T cells, fewer expanded clones and increased TCR diversity, suggesting age selection. Estimates of total diversity based on one million sequenced T cells were regarded as lower bounds and as underestimates. Bulk unsorted PBMC profiling prevented conclusive comparison of naive and antigen-experienced compartments. The CMV infection status of donors was not known, potentially confounding age-related changes in expanded clonotypes. Observed TCR beta diversity per million T cells fell roughly linearly with age, and a significant reduction was already apparent by age about 38.

This receptor was identified in an elderly woman in good health. This chain joins TRBV29-1 to TRBJ2-5, with no D gene named confidently. Sequencing was done on a sample of blood. DNA sequence: TGCAGCGTTGTCCCCGGGTATGAGCAGTACTTC. Protein translation: CSVVPGYEQYF.